This T cell receptor (beta chain) comes out of a study of Graves' ophthalmopathy and Graves' hyperthyroidism. This CDR3 region has 14 residues. Germline values: CDR1 SGHTA, CDR2 FQGNSA. V lost 0 bases and J 2 bases, leaving 8 bases between the germline ends. Study-wide results and limits: From stable hyperthyroidism, ophthalmopathy was separated by a 13-signature model with 85% to 90% sensitivity and about 81% specificity. Most expanded clonotypes from thyroid (those above 0.001 frequency) were also found in blood.

Amplification of TCR beta CDR3 regions used RNA transcripts. A first-round RT-PCR used HTBI primers, followed by a second-round multiplex PCR. Each CDR3 protein is one row after TCRdb ran MiXCR on the multiplex PCR reads. The table shows about 400,000 distinct CDR3 sequences, with about 16% occurring only once. This clonotype was counted ten times or more. Antigen specificity is unknown. Clinicians made diagnoses from clinical symptoms, serum thyroxine, TRAb, thyroid ultrasound and orbital computed tomography. The sequenced sample consisted of peripheral blood. V usage is TRBV7-2 and J usage is TRBJ2-7, with D maybe TRBD2 (5 bases). The sequence came from a woman younger than 35 with Graves' ophthalmopathy. CDR3 protein: CASSLATEAYEQYF. The CDR3, as DNA: TGTGCCAGCAGCTTAGCTACGGAGGCCTACGAGCAGTACTTC.